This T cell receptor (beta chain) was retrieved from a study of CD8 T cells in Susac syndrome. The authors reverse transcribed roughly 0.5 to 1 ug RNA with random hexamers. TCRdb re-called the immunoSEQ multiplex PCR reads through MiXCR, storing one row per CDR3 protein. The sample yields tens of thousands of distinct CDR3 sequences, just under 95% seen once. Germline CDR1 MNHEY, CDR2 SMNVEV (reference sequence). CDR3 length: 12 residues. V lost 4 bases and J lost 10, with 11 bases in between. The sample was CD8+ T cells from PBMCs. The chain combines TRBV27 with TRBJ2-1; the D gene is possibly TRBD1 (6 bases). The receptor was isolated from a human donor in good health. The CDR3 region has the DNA TGTGCCAGCAGTTCTAGGGGGAAAGAGCAGTTCTTC. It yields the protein CASSSRGKEQFF.